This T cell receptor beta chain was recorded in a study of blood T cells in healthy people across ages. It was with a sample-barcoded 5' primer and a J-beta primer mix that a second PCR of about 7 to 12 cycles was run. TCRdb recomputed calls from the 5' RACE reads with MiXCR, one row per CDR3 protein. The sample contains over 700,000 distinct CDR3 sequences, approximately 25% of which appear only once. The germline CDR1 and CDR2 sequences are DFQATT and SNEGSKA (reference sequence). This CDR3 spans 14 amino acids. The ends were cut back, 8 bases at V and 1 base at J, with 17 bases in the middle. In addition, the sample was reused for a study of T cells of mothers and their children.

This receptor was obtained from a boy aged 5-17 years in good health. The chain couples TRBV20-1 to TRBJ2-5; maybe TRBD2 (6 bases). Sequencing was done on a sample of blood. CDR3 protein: CSLSKNSGQETQYF. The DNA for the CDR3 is TGCAGTTTATCGAAGAATAGCGGCCAAGAGACCCAGTACTTC.